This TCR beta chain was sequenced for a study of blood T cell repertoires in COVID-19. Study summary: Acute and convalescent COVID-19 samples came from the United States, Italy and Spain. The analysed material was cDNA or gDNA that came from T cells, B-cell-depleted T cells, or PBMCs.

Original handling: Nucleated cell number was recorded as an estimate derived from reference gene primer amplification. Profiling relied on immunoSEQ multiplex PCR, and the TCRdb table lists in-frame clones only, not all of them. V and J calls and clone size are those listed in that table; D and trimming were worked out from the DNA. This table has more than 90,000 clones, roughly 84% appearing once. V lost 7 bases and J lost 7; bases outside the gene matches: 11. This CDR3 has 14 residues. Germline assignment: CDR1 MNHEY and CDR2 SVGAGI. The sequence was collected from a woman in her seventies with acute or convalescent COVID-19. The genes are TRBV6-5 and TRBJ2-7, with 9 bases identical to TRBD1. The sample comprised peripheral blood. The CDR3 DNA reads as TGTGCCAGCAATAAACAGGGGGCGTCGGAAGAGCAGTACTTC. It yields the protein CASNKQGASEEQYF.